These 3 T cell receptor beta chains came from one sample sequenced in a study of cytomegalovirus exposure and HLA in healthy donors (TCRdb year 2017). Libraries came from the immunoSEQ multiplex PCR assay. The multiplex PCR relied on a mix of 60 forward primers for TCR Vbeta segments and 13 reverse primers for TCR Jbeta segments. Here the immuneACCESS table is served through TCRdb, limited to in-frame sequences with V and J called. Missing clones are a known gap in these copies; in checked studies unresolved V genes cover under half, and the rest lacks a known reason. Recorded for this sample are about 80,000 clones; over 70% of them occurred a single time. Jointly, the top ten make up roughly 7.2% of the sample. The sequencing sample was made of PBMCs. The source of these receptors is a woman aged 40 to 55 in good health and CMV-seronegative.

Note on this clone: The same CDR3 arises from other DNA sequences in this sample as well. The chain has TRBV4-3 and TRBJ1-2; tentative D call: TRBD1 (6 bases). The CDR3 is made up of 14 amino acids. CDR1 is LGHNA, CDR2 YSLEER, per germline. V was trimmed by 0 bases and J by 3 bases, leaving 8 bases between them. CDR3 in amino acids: CASSQDPGDYGYTF. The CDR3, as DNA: TGCGCCAGCAGCCAAGATCCAGGGGACTATGGCTACACCTTC.

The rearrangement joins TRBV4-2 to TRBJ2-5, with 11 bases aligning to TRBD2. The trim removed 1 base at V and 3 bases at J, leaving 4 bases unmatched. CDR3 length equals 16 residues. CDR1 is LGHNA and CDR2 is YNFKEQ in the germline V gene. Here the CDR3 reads CASSQGLAGGEETQYF. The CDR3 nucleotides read TGTGCCAGCAGCCAAGGGCTAGCGGGGGGAGAAGAGACCCAGTACTTC.

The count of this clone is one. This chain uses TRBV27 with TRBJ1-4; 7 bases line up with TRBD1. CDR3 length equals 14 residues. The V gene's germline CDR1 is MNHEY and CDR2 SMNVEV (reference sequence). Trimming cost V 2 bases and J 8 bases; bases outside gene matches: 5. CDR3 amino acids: CASSLRQGQEKLFF. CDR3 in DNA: TGTGCCAGCAGTTTAAGACAGGGTCAAGAAAAACTGTTTTTT.